This record concerns one T cell receptor beta chain sequence. These data are taken from a study of control samples from healthy donors and cancer patients. Assay used: immunoSEQ multiplex PCR; TCRdb lists only in-frame clones, some missing. Found here are roughly 120,000 clones, roughly 84% of them singletons; the top ten hold about 3.4%. Germline V gene lookup returns CDR1 LGHDT and CDR2 YNNKEL (reference sequence). This CDR3 contains 14 residues. With 5 bases clipped from V and 3 bases from J, the junction kept 5 bases outside the gene matches. The sequencing input was blood. The gene calls are TRBV3-1 (or the pseudogene TRBV3-2) and TRBJ2-3; 7 bases agree with TRBD2. The receptor was isolated from a man between 50 and 59 years old in good health. The DNA for the CDR3 is TGTGCCAGCAGCAGCGGGGACTCGACAGATACGCAGTATTTT. It yields the protein CASSSGDSTDTQYF.